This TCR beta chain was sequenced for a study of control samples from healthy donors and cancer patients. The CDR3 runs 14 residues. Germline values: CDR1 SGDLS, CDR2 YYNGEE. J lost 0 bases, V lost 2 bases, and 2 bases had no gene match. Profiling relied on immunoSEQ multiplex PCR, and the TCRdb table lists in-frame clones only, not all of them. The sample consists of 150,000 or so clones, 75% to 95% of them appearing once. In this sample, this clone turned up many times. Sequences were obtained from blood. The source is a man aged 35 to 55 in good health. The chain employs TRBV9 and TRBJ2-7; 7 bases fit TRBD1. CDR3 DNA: TGTGCCAGCAGCGTGACAGGGAACTCCTACGAGCAGTACTTC. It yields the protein CASSVTGNSYEQYF.